Listed below are T cell receptor beta chains from one sample, sequenced in a study of shared clonotypes between healthy human individuals. Sequencing used immunoSEQ multiplex PCR; TCRdb keeps in-frame clones, though not all of them. The table includes approximately 500,000 clones, nearly 80% detected once. The sequenced sample consisted of PBMCs. The source of these receptors is a woman aged 40 to 50 in good health. Some clones in this sample may be carry-over from other donors' samples. Both conserved end residues are part of each CDR3. D genes are given only for firm matches. Size is stated for part of the rows, as once, few or many counts, or as a class when the clone is expanded.

j_call d_call clone_size cdr3_length v_call cdr3_aa cdr3_nt
TRBJ1-1 - - 12 TRBV5-4 CASSLVGTEAFF TGTGCCAGCAGCTTGGTCGGGACTGAAGCTTTCTTT
TRBJ2-3 - - 12 TRBV7-3 CASSLSMGTQYF TGTGCCAGCAGCTTATCGATGGGTACGCAGTATTTT
TRBJ2-1 - - 17 TRBV11-2 CASSLRGGLATSNEQFF TGTGCCAGCAGCTTAAGGGGAGGATTAGCGACAAGCAATGAGCAGTTCTTC
TRBJ2-3 TRBD2 - 16 TRBV18 CASSPLTRGSTDTQYF TGTGCCAGCTCACCCCTGACGCGGGGGAGCACAGATACGCAGTATTTT
TRBJ1-4 - - 12 TRBV2 CASRTSNEKLFF TGTGCCAGCAGGACTTCTAATGAAAAACTGTTTTTT
TRBJ2-3 - - 12 TRBV28 CASSQTADTQYF TGTGCCAGCAGTCAGACGGCGGATACGCAGTATTTT
TRBJ2-1 TRBD2 few 14 TRBV11-2 CASSPLSGPVRQFF TGTGCCAGCAGCCCCCTTAGCGGGCCTGTGCGGCAGTTCTTC
TRBJ2-7 TRBD2 - 14 TRBV7-9 CASSLGGTSVEQYF TGTGCCAGCAGCTTAGGGGGGACTAGCGTTGAGCAGTACTTC
TRBJ2-2 TRBD2 - 15 TRBV7-2 CASSLVREETGELFF TGTGCCAGCAGCCTGGTGCGGGAGGAGACCGGGGAGCTGTTTTTT
TRBJ1-1 - many 12 TRBV7-2 CASSPSITEAFF TGTGCCAGCAGCCCCTCGATCACTGAAGCTTTCTTT
TRBJ2-7 TRBD2 - 18 TRBV7-2 CASSLGPGLAAPGREQYF TGTGCCAGCAGCTTAGGGCCGGGACTAGCGGCCCCGGGGAGGGAGCAGTACTTC
TRBJ1-1 - - 13 TRBV27 CASSLSRGTEAFF TGTGCCAGCAGTTTAAGTCGAGGCACTGAAGCTTTCTTT
TRBJ1-3 - - 12 TRBV18 CASSPAGNTIYF TGTGCCAGCTCACCGGCCGGAAACACCATATATTTT
TRBJ1-4 TRBD1 - 15 TRBV10-3 CAISESRDRSEKLFF TGTGCCATCAGTGAGTCCCGGGACAGGAGTGAAAAACTGTTTTTT
TRBJ1-2 - - 15 TRBV9 CASSVDTGRGYGYTF TGTGCCAGCAGCGTAGATACAGGGAGGGGCTATGGCTACACCTTC
TRBJ2-1 TRBD2 - 15 TRBV7-9 CASSQNVAGYNEQFF TGTGCCAGCAGCCAGAACGTAGCGGGGTACAATGAGCAGTTCTTC
TRBJ1-5 - few 13 TRBV30 CAWSGRDNQPQHF TGTGCCTGGAGTGGACGGGACAATCAGCCCCAGCATTTT
TRBJ1-6 - - 13 TRBV11-1 CASSFRRDSPLHF TGTGCCAGCAGCTTTAGGCGGGATTCACCCCTCCACTTT
TRBJ1-5 - once 15 TRBV11-2 CASSLGPGSNQPQHF TGTGCCAGCAGCTTAGGCCCCGGTAGCAATCAGCCCCAGCATTTT
TRBJ1-4 - few 16 TRBV4-3 CASSPEGSGTNEKLFF TGCGCCAGCAGCCCAGAGGGATCAGGAACTAATGAAAAACTGTTTTTT
TRBJ2-1 - - 14 TRBV6-4 CASSGEGSYNEQFF TGTGCCAGCAGTGGTGAGGGGTCCTACAATGAGCAGTTCTTC
TRBJ2-7 TRBD1 - 16 TRBV4-2 CASSQDRGQGAREQYF TGTGCCAGCAGCCAAGATCGGGGGCAGGGGGCGCGGGAGCAGTACTTC
TRBJ1-3 - many 14 TRBV7-9 CASSLGGTGNTIYF TGTGCCAGCAGCTTAGGGGGGACTGGAAACACCATATATTTT
TRBJ1-4 TRBD1 once 13 TRBV2 CASSGTGREKLFF TGTGCCAGCAGTGGGACAGGGAGAGAAAAACTGTTTTTT
TRBJ1-3 - - 16 TRBV5-4 CASSPTGAASGNTIYF TGTGCCAGCAGCCCGACAGGAGCGGCCTCTGGAAACACCATATATTTT
TRBJ1-5 - few 14 TRBV6-1 CASSEGGQNQPQHF TGTGCCAGCAGTGAAGGTGGACAGAATCAGCCCCAGCATTTT
TRBJ2-7 - - 14 TRBV27 CATTDVGGSYEQYF TGTGCCACCACGGATGTCGGGGGCTCCTACGAGCAGTACTTC
TRBJ2-1 - - 16 TRBV30 CAWSRRARFVYNEQFF TGTGCCTGGAGCCGAAGGGCCCGGTTTGTCTACAATGAGCAGTTCTTC
TRBJ2-1 - few 15 TRBV18 CASSPEGSSYNEQFF TGTGCCAGCTCACCGGAGGGGAGCTCCTACAATGAGCAGTTCTTC
TRBJ2-1 TRBD2 - 15 TRBV2 CASSATSGGGYEQFF TGTGCCAGCAGTGCGACTAGCGGGGGGGGATATGAGCAGTTCTTC
TRBJ2-1 TRBD2 many 14 TRBV2 CASSLAGVGVEQFF TGTGCCAGCAGTTTAGCGGGAGTGGGGGTTGAGCAGTTCTTC
TRBJ1-2 TRBD1 once 14 TRBV4-2 CASSQAQGATGYTF TGTGCCAGCAGCCAAGCCCAGGGGGCAACTGGCTACACCTTC
TRBJ2-5 - - 14 TRBV18 CASSPRGSQETQYF TGTGCCAGCTCACCACGCGGATCACAAGAGACCCAGTACTTC
TRBJ2-1 TRBD2 - 18 TRBV11-2 CASSRLAGGRNHYNEQFF TGTGCCAGCAGCCGACTAGCGGGAGGGAGGAACCATTACAATGAGCAGTTCTTC
TRBJ1-4 - - 16 TRBV2 CASLETGFATNEKLFF TGTGCCAGCCTCGAGACAGGATTTGCAACTAATGAAAAACTGTTTTTT